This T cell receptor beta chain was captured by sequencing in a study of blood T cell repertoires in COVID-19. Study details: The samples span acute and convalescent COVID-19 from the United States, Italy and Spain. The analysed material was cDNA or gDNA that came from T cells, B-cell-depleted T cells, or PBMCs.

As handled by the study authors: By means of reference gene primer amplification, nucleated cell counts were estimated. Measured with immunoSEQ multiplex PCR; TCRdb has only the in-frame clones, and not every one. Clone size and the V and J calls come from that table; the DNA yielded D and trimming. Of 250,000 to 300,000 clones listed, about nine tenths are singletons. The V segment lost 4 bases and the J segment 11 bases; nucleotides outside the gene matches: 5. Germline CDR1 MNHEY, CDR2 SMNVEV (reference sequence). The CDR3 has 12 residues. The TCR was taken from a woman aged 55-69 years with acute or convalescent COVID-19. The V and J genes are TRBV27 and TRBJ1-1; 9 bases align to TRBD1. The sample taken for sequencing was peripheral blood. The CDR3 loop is CASSYRGQLAFF. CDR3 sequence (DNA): TGTGCCAGCAGTTACAGGGGGCAATTGGCTTTCTTT.